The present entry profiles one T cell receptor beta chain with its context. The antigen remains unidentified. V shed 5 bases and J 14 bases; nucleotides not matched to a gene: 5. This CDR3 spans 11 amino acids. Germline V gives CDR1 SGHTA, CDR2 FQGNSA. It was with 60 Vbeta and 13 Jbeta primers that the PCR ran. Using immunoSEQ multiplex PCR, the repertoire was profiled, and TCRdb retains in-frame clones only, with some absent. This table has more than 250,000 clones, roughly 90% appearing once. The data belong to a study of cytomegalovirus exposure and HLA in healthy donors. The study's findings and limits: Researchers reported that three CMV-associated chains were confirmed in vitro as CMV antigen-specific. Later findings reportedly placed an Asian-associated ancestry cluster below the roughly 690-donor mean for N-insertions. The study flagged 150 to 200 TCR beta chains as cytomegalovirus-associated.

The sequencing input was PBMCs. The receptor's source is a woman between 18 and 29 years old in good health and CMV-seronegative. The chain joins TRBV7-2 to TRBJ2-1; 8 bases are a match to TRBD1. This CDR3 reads CASSRQGFEFF. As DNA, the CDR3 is TGTGCCAGCAGCCGACAGGGGTTTGAGTTCTTC.